Listed below are T cell receptor beta chains from one sample, sequenced in a study of blood T cell repertoires in COVID-19. Only in-frame clones appear in the TCRdb table, and some are missing; sequencing was by immunoSEQ multiplex PCR. The sample has 150,000 to 180,000 clones, approximately 80% seen once. Sample: peripheral blood. The origin of the receptors is a woman aged 50 to 60 with acute or convalescent COVID-19. The CDR3 runs from the conserved cysteine through the conserved F or W. The order of the fields is J gene, clone size, D gene, V gene, CDR3 protein, CDR3 DNA. D genes are given only for firm matches. Size is omitted from some rows. Given values are once, few, many or a class for expanded clones.

j_gene: TRBJ1-1
abundance: .
d_gene: .
v_gene: TRBV29-1
CDR3aa: CSVAQQGNTEAFF
CDR3nt: TGCAGCGTGGCTCAACAGGGGAACACTGAAGCTTTCTTT

j_gene: TRBJ2-7
abundance: .
d_gene: .
v_gene: TRBV3-1/TRBV3-2
CDR3aa: CASSLLEGYEQYF
CDR3nt: TGTGCCAGCAGCCTCCTCGAGGGCTACGAGCAGTACTTC

j_gene: TRBJ2-1
abundance: once
d_gene: .
v_gene: TRBV28
CDR3aa: CASSQLEDEQFF
CDR3nt: TGTGCCAGCAGTCAACTAGAAGATGAGCAGTTCTTC

j_gene: TRBJ1-2
abundance: .
d_gene: TRBD1
v_gene: TRBV5-1
CDR3aa: CASSLDRGNGYTF
CDR3nt: TGCGCCAGCAGCTTGGACAGGGGAAATGGCTACACCTTC

j_gene: TRBJ2-3
abundance: .
d_gene: .
v_gene: TRBV10-1
CDR3aa: CASSGTSTDTQYF
CDR3nt: TGCGCCAGCTCCGGGACTAGCACAGATACGCAGTATTTT

j_gene: TRBJ2-7
abundance: few
d_gene: .
v_gene: TRBV10-1
CDR3aa: CAGTSGESGQYF
CDR3nt: TGCGCCGGCACCTCCGGGGAGTCAGGGCAGTACTTC

j_gene: TRBJ2-2
abundance: .
d_gene: TRBD1
v_gene: TRBV5-4
CDR3aa: CASSPGQGRAGELFF
CDR3nt: TGTGCCAGCAGCCCGGGACAGGGAAGGGCCGGGGAGCTGTTTTTT

j_gene: TRBJ2-5
abundance: .
d_gene: TRBD2
v_gene: TRBV7-2
CDR3aa: CASSPSTSGRETQYF
CDR3nt: TGTGCCAGCAGCCCGTCGACTAGCGGGAGGGAGACCCAGTACTTC

j_gene: TRBJ2-1
abundance: once
d_gene: TRBD2
v_gene: TRBV28
CDR3aa: CASSFPAGVEQFF
CDR3nt: TGTGCCAGCAGTTTCCCAGCGGGGGTTGAGCAGTTCTTC

j_gene: TRBJ2-3
abundance: .
d_gene: .
v_gene: TRBV24-1
CDR3aa: CATSDPGQSTDTQYF
CDR3nt: TGTGCCACCAGTGACCCCGGACAATCCACAGATACGCAGTATTTT

j_gene: TRBJ2-1
abundance: .
d_gene: .
v_gene: TRBV7-2
CDR3aa: CASSTGRSSYNEQFF
CDR3nt: TGTGCCAGCAGCACCGGTAGGAGCTCCTACAATGAGCAGTTCTTC

j_gene: TRBJ1-6
abundance: .
d_gene: .
v_gene: TRBV9
CDR3aa: CASSGTNNSPLHF
CDR3nt: TGTGCCAGCAGCGGGACTAACAATTCACCCCTCCACTTT

j_gene: TRBJ1-6
abundance: .
d_gene: .
v_gene: TRBV7-8
CDR3aa: CASSLFKGRGNSPLHF
CDR3nt: TGTGCCAGCAGCTTATTCAAGGGCAGGGGAAATTCACCCCTCCACTTT

j_gene: TRBJ1-3
abundance: .
d_gene: .
v_gene: TRBV11-2
CDR3aa: CASSPEMRNTIYF
CDR3nt: TGTGCCAGCAGCCCAGAAATGAGAAACACCATATATTTT

j_gene: TRBJ1-2
abundance: .
d_gene: TRBD1
v_gene: TRBV14
CDR3aa: CASSQDGQGLYGYTF
CDR3nt: TGTGCCAGCAGCCAAGACGGACAGGGGTTGTATGGCTACACCTTC

j_gene: TRBJ2-5
abundance: .
d_gene: .
v_gene: TRBV7-2
CDR3aa: CASSLARGRGETQYF
CDR3nt: TGTGCCAGCAGCTTAGCGCGGGGCAGAGGAGAGACCCAGTACTTC

j_gene: TRBJ1-4
abundance: .
d_gene: .
v_gene: TRBV10-3
CDR3aa: CAISFSLTRGQSPTNEKLFF
CDR3nt: TGTGCCATCAGTTTTTCCTTGACCCGTGGACAGAGCCCAACTAATGAAAAACTGTTTTTT

j_gene: TRBJ1-6
abundance: .
d_gene: .
v_gene: TRBV11-2
CDR3aa: CASSHNSAGVRSPLHF
CDR3nt: TGTGCCAGCAGCCATAATTCTGCCGGGGTCCGATCACCCCTCCACTTT

j_gene: TRBJ2-3
abundance: once
d_gene: .
v_gene: TRBV12-3/TRBV12-4
CDR3aa: CASSPLASTQYF
CDR3nt: TGTGCCAGCAGCCCCCTTGCGAGTACGCAGTATTTT

j_gene: TRBJ1-6
abundance: .
d_gene: TRBD1
v_gene: TRBV5-4
CDR3aa: CASSMGQSTYSPLHF
CDR3nt: TGTGCCAGCAGCATGGGACAGTCGACTTATTCACCCCTCCACTTT

j_gene: TRBJ1-2
abundance: .
d_gene: .
v_gene: TRBV5-1
CDR3aa: CASSLAVFAYGYTF
CDR3nt: TGCGCCAGCAGCTTGGCAGTCTTTGCCTATGGCTACACCTTC

j_gene: TRBJ2-3
abundance: .
d_gene: TRBD1
v_gene: TRBV7-2
CDR3aa: CASSLDRVRQYF
CDR3nt: TGTGCCAGCAGCCTTGACAGGGTCCGGCAGTATTTT

j_gene: TRBJ2-7
abundance: few
d_gene: TRBD1
v_gene: TRBV12-5
CDR3aa: CASGLGDRERNEQYF
CDR3nt: TGTGCTAGTGGTTTGGGGGACAGGGAGCGGAACGAGCAGTACTTC

j_gene: TRBJ1-6
abundance: few
d_gene: TRBD1
v_gene: TRBV5-1
CDR3aa: CASSPGQGSMTYNSPLHF
CDR3nt: TGCGCCAGCAGCCCGGGACAGGGGAGCATGACCTATAATTCACCCCTCCACTTT

j_gene: TRBJ2-2
abundance: .
d_gene: .
v_gene: TRBV14
CDR3aa: CATHRGAPVSGELFF
CDR3nt: TGTGCCACCCACCGGGGGGCACCGGTATCCGGGGAGCTGTTTTTT

j_gene: TRBJ1-2
abundance: once
d_gene: TRBD1
v_gene: TRBV5-4
CDR3aa: CASSRDAGQGSISYGYTF
CDR3nt: TGTGCCAGCAGCCGCGATGCTGGACAGGGCTCCATTTCGTATGGCTACACCTTC

j_gene: TRBJ2-3
abundance: .
d_gene: .
v_gene: TRBV4-3
CDR3aa: CASSQGGSGNTDTQYF
CDR3nt: TGCGCCAGCAGCCAAGGAGGGTCTGGGAACACAGATACGCAGTATTTT

j_gene: TRBJ1-2
abundance: .
d_gene: TRBD1
v_gene: TRBV13
CDR3aa: CASSSRDRGLRDYGYTF
CDR3nt: TGTGCCAGCAGCAGCCGGGACAGGGGTCTCCGGGACTATGGCTACACCTTC

j_gene: TRBJ1-6
abundance: .
d_gene: TRBD1
v_gene: TRBV9
CDR3aa: CASSVSGQGDSPLHF
CDR3nt: TGTGCCAGCAGCGTGTCGGGACAGGGTGATTCACCCCTCCACTTT

j_gene: TRBJ2-1
abundance: .
d_gene: .
v_gene: TRBV7-7
CDR3aa: CASSLDTYNEQFF
CDR3nt: TGTGCCAGCAGCTTAGACACCTACAATGAGCAGTTCTTC

j_gene: TRBJ2-3
abundance: .
d_gene: TRBD2
v_gene: TRBV6-2/TRBV6-3
CDR3aa: CASSGGTSLDTQYF
CDR3nt: TGTGCCAGCAGTGGCGGGACTAGCCTGGATACGCAGTATTTT

j_gene: TRBJ1-6
abundance: few
d_gene: TRBD1
v_gene: TRBV3-1/TRBV3-2
CDR3aa: CASSQDPGTDLSSPLHF
CDR3nt: TGTGCCAGCAGCCAAGATCCCGGGACAGATTTAAGTTCACCCCTCCACTTT

j_gene: TRBJ1-1
abundance: once
d_gene: TRBD1
v_gene: TRBV3-1/TRBV3-2
CDR3aa: CASSQEGTGVYFRAFF
CDR3nt: TGTGCCAGCAGCCAAGAGGGGACAGGGGTTTACTTCCGGGCTTTCTTT

j_gene: TRBJ2-2
abundance: .
d_gene: TRBD2
v_gene: TRBV9
CDR3aa: CASSVLSLAGGNTGELFF
CDR3nt: TGTGCCAGCAGCGTTTTGAGCCTAGCGGGGGGGAACACCGGGGAGCTGTTTTTT

j_gene: TRBJ1-2
abundance: .
d_gene: .
v_gene: TRBV12-3/TRBV12-4
CDR3aa: CASSLMGGVGYTF
CDR3nt: TGTGCCAGCAGTTTAATGGGGGGGGTAGGCTACACCTTC

j_gene: TRBJ2-7
abundance: .
d_gene: .
v_gene: TRBV5-4
CDR3aa: CASSPTGFPYEQYF
CDR3nt: TGTGCCAGCAGCCCCACAGGGTTCCCCTACGAGCAGTACTTC

j_gene: TRBJ2-1
abundance: .
d_gene: TRBD1
v_gene: TRBV27
CDR3aa: CASSSRDRVVGNEQFF
CDR3nt: TGTGCCAGCAGTAGCCGGGACAGGGTAGTTGGTAATGAGCAGTTCTTC

j_gene: TRBJ2-7
abundance: .
d_gene: TRBD2
v_gene: TRBV9
CDR3aa: CASSPRDSGMYEQYF
CDR3nt: TGTGCCAGCAGCCCCAGGGATAGCGGGATGTACGAGCAGTACTTC

j_gene: TRBJ1-2
abundance: .
d_gene: .
v_gene: TRBV6-5
CDR3aa: CASSYGPNLYGYTF
CDR3nt: TGTGCCAGCAGTTACGGCCCGAACCTCTATGGCTACACCTTC

j_gene: TRBJ2-1
abundance: .
d_gene: TRBD2
v_gene: TRBV18
CDR3aa: CASSPFKWAGEYNEQFF
CDR3nt: TGTGCCAGCTCACCGTTTAAGTGGGCGGGGGAGTACAATGAGCAGTTCTTC

j_gene: TRBJ2-1
abundance: .
d_gene: TRBD2
v_gene: TRBV2
CDR3aa: CASSVTSGGAPTNEQFF
CDR3nt: TGTGCCAGCAGTGTAACTAGCGGGGGGGCCCCTACCAATGAGCAGTTCTTC

j_gene: TRBJ2-5
abundance: .
d_gene: TRBD1
v_gene: TRBV6-5
CDR3aa: CASSYRGQGTQYF
CDR3nt: TGTGCCAGCAGTTATAGGGGGCAGGGGACCCAGTACTTC